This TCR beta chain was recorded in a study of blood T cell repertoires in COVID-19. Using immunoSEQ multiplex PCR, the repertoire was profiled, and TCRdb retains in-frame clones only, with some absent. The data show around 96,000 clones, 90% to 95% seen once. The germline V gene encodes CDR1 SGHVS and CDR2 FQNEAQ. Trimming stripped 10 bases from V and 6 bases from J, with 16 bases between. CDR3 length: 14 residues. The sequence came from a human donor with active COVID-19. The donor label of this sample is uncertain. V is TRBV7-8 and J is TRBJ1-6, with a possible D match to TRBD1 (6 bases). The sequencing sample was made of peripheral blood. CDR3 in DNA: TGTGCCAACGGGGGGGGCGACTTTAATTCACCCCTCCACTTT. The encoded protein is CANGGGDFNSPLHF.